This entry describes one T cell receptor beta chain. The antigen is undetermined. The sequence runs out 3 residues before the end of the CDR3; the remainder is reconstructed from the germline J gene. Some clones are missing from TCRdb's copy, which holds only in-frame ones; the method was immunoSEQ multiplex PCR. The sample data list 30,000 to 40,000 clones. The germline CDR1 and CDR2 sequences are GTSNPN and SVGIG (reference sequence). This CDR3 region has 17 residues. J was trimmed by 4 bases and V by 2 bases; bases with no gene match: 12. The source of the sample is a study of Tregs in tolerant kidney transplant recipients. Whole-study results and caveats: Validation in larger populations is needed because few patients were studied.

The nonmyeloablative bone marrow transplants came from related graft donors, with transient mixed chimerism. The TCR originated in a human patient who received a combined kidney and bone marrow transplant. The graft donor may have contributed some T cells. The rearrangement joins TRBV30 to TRBJ2-7; 12 bases fit TRBD2. The sample consisted of CD4+ T cells from blood (PBMCs), taken 24 months after the transplant. CDR3 region: CAWSPSRLAGVEYEQYF. CDR3 DNA, as far as it was read: TGTGCCTGGAGTCCCTCGCGACTAGCGGGAGTGGAGTACGAG.